The 24 T cell receptor beta chains given below trace back to one sample, sequenced in a study of identical twins. A single record per CDR3 protein comes from TCRdb applying MiXCR to the 5' RACE reads. The top ten clones hold 4% to 5.5% of a sample with around 690,000 distinct CDR3 sequences, roughly 20% of them seen once. This sample also appeared in a second study, on T cells expressing NK-cell markers.

Sequences were obtained from PBMCs. Receptors were obtained from a woman under 30 in good health.

The J gene is TRBJ2-7, the V gene TRBV20-1; 10 bases line up with TRBD2. V lost 3 bases and J lost 4; bases outside the gene matches: 15. Germline loops: CDR1 DFQATT, CDR2 SNEGSKA (reference sequence). The CDR3 covers 17 residues. The CDR3 nucleotides read TGCAGTGCTAGGCGGGCCCAAATAGTGACTAGCGGGTACGAGCAGTACTTC. This encodes CSARRAQIVTSGYEQYF.

This clonotype was observed many times. The genes are TRBV20-1 and TRBJ1-1; no clear D. The germline gives CDR1 DFQATT, CDR2 SNEGSKA (reference sequence). Trimming took off 5 bases at V and 0 bases at J, with 4 bases between the two ends. This CDR3 has 11 residues. The CDR3 region has the DNA TGCAGTGCTGGAGTGAACACTGAAGCTTTCTTT. This encodes CSAGVNTEAFF.

The rearrangement uses TRBV6-1 and TRBJ2-7; 9 bases are shared with TRBD1. The CDR3 extends over 16 amino acids. Germline V gene data show CDR1 as MNHNS and CDR2 as SASEGT. V trimming: 7 bases; J trimming: 2 bases; junction bases outside the gene matches: 12. The CDR3 loop reads CASTLGQGSFPYEQYF. As DNA, the CDR3 is TGTGCCAGCACCCTCGGACAGGGGTCTTTTCCCTACGAGCAGTACTTC.

The chain is built from TRBV2 and TRBJ1-6; unclear D gene. V shed 3 bases and J shed 10 bases, with 7 bases lying between them. CDR1 is SNHLY, CDR2 FYNNEI, per germline. The CDR3 loop spans 12 amino acids. The CDR3 DNA sequence: TGTGCCAGCAGTGATCTGGAGTCACCCCTCCACTTT. Its translation: CASSDLESPLHF. The full variable domain, in which reference TRBV2 and TRBJ1-6 provide the parts outside the CDR3, is EPEVTQTPSHQVTQMGQEVILRCVPISNHLYFYWYRQILGQKVEFLVSFYNNEISEKSEIFDDQFSVERPDGSNFTLKIRSTKLEDSAMYFCASSDLESPLHFGNGTRLTVT.

This clonotype appeared a few times. The chain combines TRBV5-1 with TRBJ2-3; D is tentatively TRBD1 or TRBD2 (6 bases each). V was shortened by 6 bases and J by 3 bases, with 11 bases between the two germline ends. This CDR3 is 13 amino acids long. Germline values: CDR1 SGHRS, CDR2 YFSETQ. CDR3 sequence reads: CASTQGGTDTQYF. Here the CDR3 DNA reads TGCGCCAGCACCCAAGGGGGGACAGATACGCAGTATTTT.

The chain is built from TRBV20-1 and TRBJ2-7; no clear D. V shed 5 bases and J shed 2 bases, with 13 bases lying between them. Germline values: CDR1 DFQATT, CDR2 SNEGSKA (reference sequence). This CDR3 has 13 residues. Here the CDR3 reads CSAGAGETYEQYF. In DNA, the CDR3 is TGCAGTGCTGGCGCAGGTGAAACCTACGAGCAGTACTTC.

The sample holds a few counts of this clonotype. The rearrangement links TRBV12-3 or TRBV12-4 to TRBJ2-4, with 7 bases fitting TRBD1. The CDR3 is 14 residues long. V gave up 7 bases and J gave up 3 bases; unmatched junction bases: 6. The CDR3 loop reads CASTIQGLKNIQYF. CDR3 bases: TGTGCCAGCACTATACAGGGGCTCAAAAACATTCAGTACTTC.

The chain joins TRBV12-3 or TRBV12-4 to TRBJ2-7, with D unresolved. This CDR3 contains 15 residues. V was trimmed by 3 bases and J by 7 bases, leaving 19 bases between them. Here the CDR3 reads CASSFLNQVMGEQYF. The DNA of the CDR3 is TGTGCCAGCAGTTTTCTCAACCAGGTGATGGGGGAGCAGTACTTC.

This clonotype was recorded a few times. The chain employs TRBV12-3 or TRBV12-4 and TRBJ2-7; 7 positions agree with TRBD2. V was clipped by 5 bases and J by 5 bases; unmatched bases: 9. This CDR3 is built from 14 residues. For the CDR3, the DNA is TGTGCCAGCAGTGTTGGACTAGATCGGGACGAGCAGTACTTC. The encoded protein is CASSVGLDRDEQYF.

This clonotype was observed a few times. The chain carries TRBV12-3 or TRBV12-4 and TRBJ1-4; D gene unclear. Trimming cost V 4 bases and J 0 bases, with 6 bases left between them. CDR3 size: 14 residues. CDR3 loop: CASSSRTTNEKLFF. CDR3 in DNA: TGTGCCAGCAGTTCCCGGACAACTAATGAAAAACTGTTTTTT.

This clonotype was seen only a few times. One junction end does not reproduce the germline sequence, and a read error may be involved. The rearrangement links TRBV7-2 to TRBJ2-7, with D possibly being TRBD1 (6 bases). The CDR3 runs to 11 residues. Per germline, CDR1 SGHTA and CDR2 FQGNSA. CDR3 DNA: TGTGCCAGCAGCTTAGGAGGGGGTATGCACTTC. Translated: CASSLGGGMHF.

This clonotype appeared many times. The chain couples TRBV12-3 or TRBV12-4 to TRBJ2-3; D is unclear. V was trimmed by 4 bases and J by 0 bases, leaving 14 bases between them. The CDR3 runs to 16 residues. This CDR3 is CASSSVRPSSTDTQYF. The CDR3 DNA reads TGTGCCAGCAGTTCTGTTAGGCCGTCTAGCACAGATACGCAGTATTTT.

The rearrangement joins TRBV20-1 to TRBJ2-5; 7 nucleotides match TRBD2. The CDR3 contains 13 residues. Germline V lookup: CDR1 DFQATT, CDR2 SNEGSKA (reference sequence). V lost 3 bases to trimming and J lost 2 bases; unmatched junction nucleotides: 3. The CDR3 sequence: CSARLSGQETQYF. The CDR3 bases are TGCAGTGCTAGGCTTAGCGGGCAAGAGACCCAGTACTTC.

This clonotype has more than one count but fewer than ten. The chain uses TRBV4-3 and TRBJ2-6, with D possibly matching TRBD1 (5 bases). Trimming took 4 bases from V and 0 from J, leaving 16 bases between them. The CDR3 contains 18 residues. The germline V gene encodes CDR1 LGHNA and CDR2 YSLEER. The CDR3 protein is CASSRATGEYSGANVLTF. The CDR3 region has the DNA TGCGCCAGCAGCCGCGCCACAGGCGAATACTCTGGGGCCAACGTCCTGACTTTC.

The CDR3 coding sequence is TGTGCCAGCAGTTCCCGACAGGGGTCCAGGGAGCAGTTCTTC. It specifies CASSSRQGSREQFF. The chain is built from TRBV6-5 and TRBJ2-1; 8 bases are shared with TRBD1. The CDR3 spans 14 residues. Germline CDR1 is MNHEY and CDR2 is SVGAGI. The V segment lost 4 bases and the J segment 10 bases; nucleotides outside the gene matches: 9.

The V gene is TRBV12-3 or TRBV12-4, the J gene TRBJ2-7; 7 positions match TRBD1. The CDR3 loop spans 16 amino acids. Trimming took 3 bases from V and 3 from J; bases not matched to a gene: 11. This CDR3 is CASSFNPGTAFYEQYF. The CDR3 nucleotides are TGTGCCAGCAGTTTCAACCCCGGGACAGCCTTCTACGAGCAGTACTTC.

The chain carries TRBV10-3 and TRBJ2-1, with D perhaps TRBD2 (6 bases). This CDR3 has 15 residues. The ends were cut back, 5 bases at V and 5 bases at J, with 16 bases in the middle. CDR1 ENHRY and CDR2 SYGVKD come from the germline V gene. CDR3 DNA sequence: TGTGCCATCAGTCCCCGGGGGACCCCCCACAATGAGCAGTTCTTC. It encodes CAISPRGTPHNEQFF.

The rearrangement links TRBV12-3 or TRBV12-4 to TRBJ2-5; maybe TRBD1 (6 bases). This CDR3 has 14 residues. The V gene lost 8 bases and the J gene lost 5 bases, with 18 bases spanning the gap. CDR3 nucleotide sequence: TGTGCCAGCCGCGTGGCAGGGACAAGGGAGACCCAGTACTTC. This sequence encodes CASRVAGTRETQYF.

This chain uses TRBV9 with TRBJ2-1; D unclear. Germline CDR1 SGDLS, CDR2 YYNGEE. V dropped 0 bases and J dropped 7 bases, with 8 bases sitting between them. This CDR3 is 13 amino acids long. CDR3: CASSVASENEQFF. DNA for the CDR3: TGTGCCAGCAGCGTAGCGTCCGAGAATGAGCAGTTCTTC.

V is TRBV6-2 or TRBV6-3 and J is TRBJ2-5; D is possibly TRBD2 (6 bases). V lost 5 bases, J lost 5 bases, and 18 bases lay in between. CDR1 and CDR2 from the germline V gene are MNHEY and SVGEGT. The CDR3 loop spans 15 amino acids. The CDR3 bases are TGTGCCAGCAGTCCCCGGAGGGATGTTGGGGAGACCCAGTACTTC. Amino acids: CASSPRRDVGETQYF.

This chain uses TRBV5-5 with TRBJ2-7, with D perhaps being TRBD1 or TRBD2 (5 bases each). CDR1 is SGHKS, CDR2 YYEKEE, per germline (reference sequence). Trimming took 4 bases from V and 5 from J, leaving 25 bases between them. The CDR3 totals 17 residues. The CDR3 DNA reads as TGTGCCAGCAGCATCCCTCTTACAGGTACCGAGGGCCACGAGCAGTACTTC. This encodes CASSIPLTGTEGHEQYF.

This clonotype was seen repeatedly, ten times or more. The genes are TRBV12-3 or TRBV12-4 and TRBJ2-2; D gene uncertain. Trimming pared 4 bases from V and 4 bases from J, leaving 4 bases between. This CDR3 is 12 amino acids long. The CDR3 loop reads CASSSSTGELFF. CDR3 DNA sequence: TGTGCCAGCAGTTCTAGCACCGGGGAGCTGTTTTTT.

The chain combines TRBV20-1 with TRBJ2-1; 9 nucleotides line up with TRBD1. V trimming: 4 bases; J trimming: 8 bases; junction bases outside the gene matches: 9. Germline CDR1 DFQATT, CDR2 SNEGSKA (reference sequence). The CDR3 is 14 amino acids. The CDR3 sequence is CSATGPGQGYEQFF. DNA of the CDR3: TGCAGTGCTACGGGCCCGGGACAGGGTTATGAGCAGTTCTTC.

The rearrangement joins TRBV2 to TRBJ2-7; D perhaps matches TRBD1 (5 bases). Germline lookup yields CDR1 SNHLY and CDR2 FYNNEI. The CDR3 extends over 13 amino acids. The V and J ends lost 2 bases and 7 bases respectively, with 12 bases between them. In DNA form, the CDR3 reads TGTGCCAGCAGTGAAATGACAGACCTAGAGCAGTACTTC. As protein: CASSEMTDLEQYF.